The 24 T cell receptor beta chains below all came from one sample that was sequenced in a study of T-cell memory formation after mild COVID-19. TCRdb used MiXCR to reprocess the 5' RACE reads, holding one entry per CDR3 protein. Of about 430,000 distinct CDR3 sequences listed, around 24% are singletons. The material sequenced was PBMCs or a T cell subset sorted from them (not recorded which). These receptors were collected from an adult woman who had mild COVID-19 (a few samples of this study predate the infection). Cell type and time point are not known.

The chain carries TRBV6-5 and TRBJ1-1, with D possibly TRBD1 on 5 matching bases. Trimming shortened V by 6 bases and J by 12 bases, and 17 bases separated the two germline ends. The CDR3 runs 12 residues. Germline CDR1 and CDR2: MNHEY and SVGAGI. The chain's CDR3 is CASSRGDRTPFF. The CDR3 coding sequence is TGTGCCAGCAGCCGAGGAGACAGAACACCTTTCTTT.

The chain is built from TRBV7-7 and TRBJ2-7, with 10 bases lining up with TRBD1. Trimming took 6 bases from V and 6 from J; bases not matched to a gene: 11. Germline loops: CDR1 SSHAT, CDR2 FNYEAQ (reference sequence). The CDR3 has 15 amino acids. The CDR3 spells CASSQTGGATSEQYF. The CDR3 region has the DNA TGTGCCAGCAGTCAGACAGGGGGCGCGACCAGCGAGCAGTACTTC.

The rearrangement uses TRBV27 and TRBJ2-7, with TRBD2 as a possible D gene (5 bases). V shed 5 bases and J shed 0 bases, with 14 bases lying between them. CDR3 length: 15 residues. Germline CDR1 reads MNHEY; CDR2 reads SMNVEV (reference sequence). Here the CDR3 reads CASSPTLGSSYEQYF. As DNA, the CDR3 is TGTGCCAGCAGTCCGACACTGGGGAGCTCCTACGAGCAGTACTTC.

This sequence joins TRBV19 and TRBJ2-1, with D possibly being TRBD2 (6 bases). Trimming took off 0 bases at V and 1 base at J, with 7 bases between the two ends. Germline V gene lookup returns CDR1 LNHDA and CDR2 SQIVND (reference sequence). CDR3 length: 15 residues. The CDR3 is CASSIDGGSYNEQFF. Here the CDR3 DNA reads TGTGCCAGTAGTATAGACGGGGGTTCCTACAATGAGCAGTTCTTC.

This rearrangement joins TRBV14 to TRBJ2-7; D may be TRBD1 (6 bases). Germline V gene lookup returns CDR1 SGHDN and CDR2 FVKESK. Trimming removed 4 bases at V and 1 base at J, with 14 bases between. CDR3 size: 15 residues. The CDR3 DNA reads TGTGCCAGCAGCCTCCGCCCGGGGACATCCTACGAGCAGTACTTC. Translated: CASSLRPGTSYEQYF.

This sequence joins TRBV14 and TRBJ2-7; D is unresolved. The CDR3 has 15 residues. Germline CDR1 reads SGHDN; CDR2 reads FVKESK. V was shortened by 0 bases and J by 9 bases, with 18 bases between the two germline ends. The CDR3 coding sequence is TGTGCCAGCAGCCAAGAGAGAATTCCTACTATCTCGCAGTACTTC. Amino acid sequence: CASSQERIPTISQYF.

This clonotype turned up a few times. The chain carries TRBV7-6 and TRBJ2-2; 8 nucleotides agree with TRBD1. This CDR3 spans 17 amino acids. V was clipped by 2 bases and J by 6 bases; unmatched bases: 11. The germline V gene encodes CDR1 SGHVS and CDR2 FNYEAQ. In nucleotides, the CDR3 is TGTGCCAGCAGCTTATCTGTCGGGACAGGAAGAGCCGGGGAGCTGTTTTTT. Protein: CASSLSVGTGRAGELFF.

The CDR3 sequence: CASSKAESGESYEQYF. The CDR3 nucleotides read TGTGCCAGCAGCAAAGCGGAGAGCGGGGAATCCTACGAGCAGTACTTC. V gene TRBV21-1 combines with J gene TRBJ2-7; the DNA was not used to check the table's D call, TRBD2. TRBV21-1 is labeled a pseudogene. The CDR3 runs 16 residues.

This clonotype showed up many times. The chain uses TRBV5-4 and TRBJ2-5, with D perhaps being TRBD1 or TRBD2 (5 bases each). Germline V gene lookup returns CDR1 SGHNT and CDR2 YYREEE (reference sequence). The CDR3 loop spans 15 amino acids. V was trimmed by 5 bases and J by 3 bases, leaving 17 bases between them. The CDR3 protein is CASRKGRDEKETQYF. The DNA for the CDR3 is TGTGCCAGCAGGAAAGGCCGGGACGAAAAAGAGACCCAGTACTTC.

The chain employs TRBV20-1 and TRBJ1-1, with TRBD1 identical over 9 bases. This CDR3 has 14 residues. CDR1 is DFQATT, CDR2 SNEGSKA, per germline (reference sequence). J lost 6 bases, V lost 0 bases, and 5 bases had no gene match. CDR3 coding DNA: TGCAGTGCTAGAGATGGGACAGGGAGGGCTGAAGCTTTCTTT. This codes for CSARDGTGRAEAFF.

This clonotype was counted between two and nine times. The chain recombines TRBV20-1 with TRBJ1-2, with 9 bases aligning to TRBD1. CDR1 is DFQATT and CDR2 is SNEGSKA in the germline V gene (reference sequence). This CDR3 comprises 16 residues. V was pared by 5 bases and J by 8 bases, with 18 bases of the junction left unmatched. CDR3 sequence (DNA): TGCAGTGCTCCCCCCGTCCCGGGACAGGGATTGGAGGGCTACACCTTC. As protein: CSAPPVPGQGLEGYTF.

This clonotype was picked up a small number of times. The genes are TRBV7-2 and TRBJ2-3; 8 nucleotides agree with TRBD1. CDR3 length: 15 residues. V shed 5 bases and J 5 bases; nucleotides not matched to a gene: 9. The germline V gene encodes CDR1 SGHTA and CDR2 FQGNSA. As DNA, the CDR3 is TGTGCCAGCAGCATCACCGGGACAGGTAGAGATACGCAGTATTTT. Amino acids: CASSITGTGRDTQYF.

V and J are TRBV12-3 or TRBV12-4 and TRBJ2-7; TRBD1 matches at 8 bases. The CDR3 is made up of 12 amino acids. V lost 6 bases to trimming and J lost 5 bases; unmatched junction nucleotides: 3. The CDR3 reads CASSRQGNEQYF. The CDR3 nucleotides are TGTGCCAGCAGCAGACAGGGGAACGAGCAGTACTTC.

This chain connects TRBV3-1 to TRBJ1-6, with D possibly TRBD1 on 6 matching bases. This CDR3 has 16 amino acids. Between the trimmed V and J ends, which lost 0 bases and 6 bases, there was a span of 12 bases. Germline V gene sequence: CDR1 LGHDT, CDR2 YNNKEL (reference sequence). The DNA for the CDR3 is TGTGCCAGCAGCCAAGAGGTACAGGGCCCTAATTCACCCCTCCACTTT. This sequence encodes CASSQEVQGPNSPLHF.

This chain connects TRBV6-5 to TRBJ1-3; unclear D gene. Germline CDR1 MNHEY, CDR2 SVGAGI. Trimming took off 9 bases at V and 0 bases at J, with 9 bases between the two ends. This CDR3 has 13 residues. CDR3 protein: CASRTVSGNTIYF. The DNA for the CDR3 is TGTGCCAGTCGGACTGTCTCTGGAAACACCATATATTTT.

V gene TRBV7-9 combines with J gene TRBJ1-2; 10 bases agree with TRBD1. V shed 1 base, J shed 5 bases, and the junction held 10 bases outside the gene matches. The CDR3 sequence is 17 residues long. The V gene's germline CDR1 is SEHNR and CDR2 FQNEAQ (reference sequence). The CDR3 loop is CASSLGRQGAREYGYTF. CDR3 nucleotides: TGTGCCAGCAGCTTAGGACGACAGGGGGCGAGAGAATATGGCTACACCTTC.

This clonotype has just a few counts. The chain employs TRBV24-1 and TRBJ2-1, with a weak D call TRBD1 (5 bases). The germline CDR1 and CDR2 sequences are KGHDR and SFDVKD. Between the trimmed V and J ends, which lost 7 bases and 6 bases, there was a span of 15 bases. CDR3 length: 14 residues. CDR3 DNA: TGTGCCACCAGAACCGCAGGGAACGTCAATGAGCAGTTCTTC. Translation gives CATRTAGNVNEQFF.

This chain connects TRBV15 to TRBJ2-5; D not resolved. Trimming cost V 0 bases and J 5 bases, with 7 bases left between them. Germline V gene data show CDR1 as LNHNV and CDR2 as YYDKDF (reference sequence). CDR3 size: 13 residues. The CDR3 DNA reads TGTGCCACCAGCAGAGATATTCGGGAGACCCAGTACTTC. Its translation is CATSRDIRETQYF.

The V gene is TRBV7-9, the J gene TRBJ2-1; D is tentatively TRBD1 or TRBD2 (5 bases each). The ends were cut back, 5 bases at V and 10 bases at J, with 21 bases in the middle. This CDR3 comprises 15 residues. CDR1 is SEHNR and CDR2 is FQNEAQ in the germline V gene (reference sequence). CDR3 sequence reads: CASSHRDPGISEQFF. The CDR3 DNA follows: TGTGCCAGCAGCCACCGGGACCCCGGAATTAGCGAGCAGTTCTTC. Variable domain in full (rest from reference TRBV7-9 and TRBJ2-1): DTGVSQNPRHKITKRGQNVTFRCDPISEHNRLYWYRQTLGQGPEFLTYFQNEAQLEKSRLLSDRFSAERPKGSFSTLEIQRTEQGDSAMYLCASSHRDPGISEQFFGPGTRLTVL.

V usage is TRBV20-1 and J usage is TRBJ2-5, with TRBD2 matching 7 bases. The junction had 9 bases not matched to a gene; V was cut back by 6 bases and J by 5 bases. This CDR3 spans 13 amino acids. The germline V gene encodes CDR1 DFQATT and CDR2 SNEGSKA (reference sequence). The DNA for the CDR3 is TGCAGTGCCGGTCTGACTAGCTGGGAGACCCAGTACTTC. Translating gives CSAGLTSWETQYF.

The chain has TRBV20-1 and TRBJ2-5; TRBD1 aligns across 8 bases. The germline V gene encodes CDR1 DFQATT and CDR2 SNEGSKA (reference sequence). V trimming: 0 bases; J trimming: 5 bases; junction bases outside the gene matches: 11. The CDR3 consists of 16 residues. CDR3 in DNA: TGCAGTGCTAGAGATGGACGCAGGGGGCAGAGGGAGACCCAGTACTTC. Translated: CSARDGRRGQRETQYF.

The table lists this clonotype with many counts. The chain has TRBV7-2 and TRBJ1-1; D is unresolved. V shed 3 bases and J shed 4 bases, with 12 bases lying between them. The CDR3 consists of 14 residues. The germline V gene has CDR1 SGHTA and CDR2 FQGNSA. CDR3: CASSLYGSITEAFF. CDR3 DNA: TGTGCCAGCAGCTTGTACGGGTCCATCACTGAAGCTTTCTTT.

V gene TRBV3-1 combines with J gene TRBJ2-1; tentative D call: TRBD2 (6 bases). The V gene's germline CDR1 is LGHDT and CDR2 YNNKEL (reference sequence). This CDR3 region has 13 residues. V was cut by 4 bases and J by 7 bases, with 11 bases left in between. The CDR3 is CASSRPGGNEQFF. The CDR3 DNA reads TGTGCCAGCAGCCGACCTGGAGGGAATGAGCAGTTCTTC.

This clonotype was seen a few times. The J gene is TRBJ2-1, the V gene TRBV12-3 or TRBV12-4; the D is unclear. Trimming stripped 7 bases from V and 1 base from J, with 5 bases between. The CDR3 is 12 amino acids. The CDR3 nucleotides read TGTGCCAGCACTGAGTCCTACAATGAGCAGTTCTTC. Translating gives CASTESYNEQFF.